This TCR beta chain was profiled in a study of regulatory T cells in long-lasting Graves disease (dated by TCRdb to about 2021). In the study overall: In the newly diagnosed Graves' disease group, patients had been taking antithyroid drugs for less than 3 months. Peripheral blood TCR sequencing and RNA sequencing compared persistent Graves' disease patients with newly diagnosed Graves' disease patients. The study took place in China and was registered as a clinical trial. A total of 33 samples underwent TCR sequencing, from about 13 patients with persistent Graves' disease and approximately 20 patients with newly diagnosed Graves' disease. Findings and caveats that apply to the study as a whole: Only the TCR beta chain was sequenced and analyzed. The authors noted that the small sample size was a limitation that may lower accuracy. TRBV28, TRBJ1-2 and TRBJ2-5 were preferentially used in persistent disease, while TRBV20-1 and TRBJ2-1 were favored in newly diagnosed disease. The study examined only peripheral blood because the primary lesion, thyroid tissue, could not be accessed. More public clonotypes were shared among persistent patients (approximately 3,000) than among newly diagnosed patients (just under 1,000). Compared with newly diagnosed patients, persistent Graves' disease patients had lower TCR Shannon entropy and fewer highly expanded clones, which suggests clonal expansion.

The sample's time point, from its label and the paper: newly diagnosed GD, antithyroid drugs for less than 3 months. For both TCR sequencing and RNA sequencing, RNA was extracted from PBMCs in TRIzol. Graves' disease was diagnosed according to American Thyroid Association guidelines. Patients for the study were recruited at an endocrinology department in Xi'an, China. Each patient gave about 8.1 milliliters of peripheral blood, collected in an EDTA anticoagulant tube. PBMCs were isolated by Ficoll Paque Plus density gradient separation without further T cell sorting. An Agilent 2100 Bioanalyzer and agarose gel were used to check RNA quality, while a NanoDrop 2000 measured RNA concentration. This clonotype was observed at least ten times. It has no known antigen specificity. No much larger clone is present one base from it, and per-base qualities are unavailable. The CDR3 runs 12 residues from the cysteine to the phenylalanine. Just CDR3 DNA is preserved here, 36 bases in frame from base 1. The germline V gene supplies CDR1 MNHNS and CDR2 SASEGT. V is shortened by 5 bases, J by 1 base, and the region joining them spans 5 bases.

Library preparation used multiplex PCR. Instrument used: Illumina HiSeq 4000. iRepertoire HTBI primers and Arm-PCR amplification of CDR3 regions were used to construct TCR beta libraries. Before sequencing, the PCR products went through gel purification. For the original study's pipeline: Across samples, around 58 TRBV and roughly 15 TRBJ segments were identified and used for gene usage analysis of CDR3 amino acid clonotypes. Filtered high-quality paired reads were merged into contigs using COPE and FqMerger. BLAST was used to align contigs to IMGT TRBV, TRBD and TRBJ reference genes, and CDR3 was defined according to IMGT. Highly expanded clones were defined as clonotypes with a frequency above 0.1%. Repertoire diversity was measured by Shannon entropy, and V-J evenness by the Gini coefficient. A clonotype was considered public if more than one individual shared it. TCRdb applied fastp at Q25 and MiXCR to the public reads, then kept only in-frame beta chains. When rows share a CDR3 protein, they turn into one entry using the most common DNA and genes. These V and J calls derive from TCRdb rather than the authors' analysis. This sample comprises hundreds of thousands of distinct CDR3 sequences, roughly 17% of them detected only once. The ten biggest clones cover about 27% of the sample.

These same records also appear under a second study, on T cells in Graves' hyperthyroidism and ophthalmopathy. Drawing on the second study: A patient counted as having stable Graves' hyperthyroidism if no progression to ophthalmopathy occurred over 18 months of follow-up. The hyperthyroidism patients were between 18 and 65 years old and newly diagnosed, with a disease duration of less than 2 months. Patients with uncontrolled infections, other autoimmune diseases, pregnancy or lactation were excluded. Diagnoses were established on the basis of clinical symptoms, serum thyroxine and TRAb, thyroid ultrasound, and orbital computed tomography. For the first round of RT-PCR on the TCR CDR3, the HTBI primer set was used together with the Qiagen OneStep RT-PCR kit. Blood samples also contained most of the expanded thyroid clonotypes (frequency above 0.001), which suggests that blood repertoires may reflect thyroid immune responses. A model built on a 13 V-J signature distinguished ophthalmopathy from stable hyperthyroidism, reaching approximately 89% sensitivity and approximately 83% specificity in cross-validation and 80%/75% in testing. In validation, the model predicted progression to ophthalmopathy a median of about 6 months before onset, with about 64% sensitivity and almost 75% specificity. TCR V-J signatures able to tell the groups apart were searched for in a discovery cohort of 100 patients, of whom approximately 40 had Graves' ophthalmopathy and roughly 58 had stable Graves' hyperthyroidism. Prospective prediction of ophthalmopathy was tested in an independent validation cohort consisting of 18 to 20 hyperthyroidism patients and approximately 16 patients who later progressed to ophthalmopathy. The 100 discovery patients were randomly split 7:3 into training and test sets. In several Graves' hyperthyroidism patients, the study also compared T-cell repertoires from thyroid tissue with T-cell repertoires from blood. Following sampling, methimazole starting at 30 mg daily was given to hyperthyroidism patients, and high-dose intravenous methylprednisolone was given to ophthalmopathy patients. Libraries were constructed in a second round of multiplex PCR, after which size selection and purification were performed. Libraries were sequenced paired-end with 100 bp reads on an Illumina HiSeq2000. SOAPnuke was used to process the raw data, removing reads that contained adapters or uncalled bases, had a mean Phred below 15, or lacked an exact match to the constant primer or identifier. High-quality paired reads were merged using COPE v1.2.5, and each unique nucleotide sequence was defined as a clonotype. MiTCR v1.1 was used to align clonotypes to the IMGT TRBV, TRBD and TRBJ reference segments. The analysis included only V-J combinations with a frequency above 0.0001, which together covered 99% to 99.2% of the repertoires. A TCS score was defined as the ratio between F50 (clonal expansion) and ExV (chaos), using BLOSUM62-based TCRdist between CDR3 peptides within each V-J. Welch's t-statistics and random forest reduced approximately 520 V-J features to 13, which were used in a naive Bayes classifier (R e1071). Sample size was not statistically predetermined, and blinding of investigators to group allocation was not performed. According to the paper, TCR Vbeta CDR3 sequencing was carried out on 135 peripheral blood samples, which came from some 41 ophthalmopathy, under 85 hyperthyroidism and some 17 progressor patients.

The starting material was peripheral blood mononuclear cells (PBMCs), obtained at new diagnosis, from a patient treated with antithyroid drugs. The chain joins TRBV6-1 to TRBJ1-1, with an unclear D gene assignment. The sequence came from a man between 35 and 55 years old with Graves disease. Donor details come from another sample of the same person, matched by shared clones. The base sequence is TGTGCCAGCAGTCGACAGAACACTGAAGCTTTCTTT. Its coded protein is CASSRQNTEAFF.